This T cell receptor (beta chain) was identified during a study of cytomegalovirus exposure and HLA in healthy donors. Overall study findings and caveats: It has been reported that TCR beta sequences accurately predicted the HLA-A and HLA-B alleles of most subjects. For cytomegalovirus status, the classifier reportedly gave diagnoses with high specificity and sensitivity. Clonal expansion was found to be greater in HLA-associated TCR beta chains than in equally common others in a later analysis.

This clone has more than one count but fewer than ten. Antigen specificity is unknown. Other DNA variants within this sample encode the same CDR3. Germline assignment: CDR1 LNHDA and CDR2 SQIVND (reference sequence). The CDR3 runs 16 residues. Trimming left V 5 bases short and J 3 bases short, with 17 bases between. Primers: 60 Vbeta forward and 13 Jbeta reverse. The assay was immunoSEQ multiplex PCR, and TCRdb's table has in-frame clones only and misses some. The data show 70,000 to 95,000 clones, over 75% seen once. The TCR was taken from a man between 18 and 29 years old in good health and CMV-seronegative. Sequencing was performed on PBMCs. The V and J genes are TRBV19 and TRBJ1-3; possible D gene TRBD1, 6 bases. The chain's CDR3 is CASSPRTVRYGNTIYF. The CDR3 coding sequence is TGTGCCAGTAGTCCCCGGACAGTACGGTATGGAAACACCATATATTTT.